This T cell receptor (beta chain) was retrieved from a study of PD-L1 blockade in urothelial cancer. The time point denotes: pretreatment peripheral blood. Some clones are missing from TCRdb's copy, which holds only in-frame ones; the method was immunoSEQ multiplex PCR. The sample has 85,000 to 100,000 clones; around 86% are singletons. This clone showed up just once. The receptor comes from a man aged 55 to 70 with urothelial cancer. Source: PBMCs, taken around atezolizumab (anti-PD-L1) treatment.

CDR3 loop: CASSRLAGGLYNEQFF. CDR3 sequence (DNA): TGCGCCAGCAGCCGACTAGCGGGAGGCCTCTACAATGAGCAGTTCTTC. The V gene is TRBV10-1, the J gene TRBJ2-1; TRBD2 aligns across 13 bases. V shed 6 bases and J 3 bases; nucleotides not matched to a gene: 5. The germline CDR1 and CDR2 sequences are WNHNN and SYGVQD (reference sequence). CDR3 length: 16 amino acids.